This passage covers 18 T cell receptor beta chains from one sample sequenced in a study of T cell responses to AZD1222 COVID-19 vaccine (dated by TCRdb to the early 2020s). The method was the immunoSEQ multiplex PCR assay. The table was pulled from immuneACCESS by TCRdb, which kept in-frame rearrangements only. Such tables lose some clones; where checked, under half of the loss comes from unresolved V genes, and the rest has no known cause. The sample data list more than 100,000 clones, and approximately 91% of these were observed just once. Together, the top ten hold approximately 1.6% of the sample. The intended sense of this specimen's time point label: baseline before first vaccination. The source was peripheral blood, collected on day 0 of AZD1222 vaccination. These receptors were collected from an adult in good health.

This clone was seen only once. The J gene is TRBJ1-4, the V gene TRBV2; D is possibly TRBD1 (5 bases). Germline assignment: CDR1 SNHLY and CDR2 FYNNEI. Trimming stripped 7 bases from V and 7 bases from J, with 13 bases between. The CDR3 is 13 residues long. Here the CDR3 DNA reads TGTGCCAGCAATGGACATGAGGGTGAAAAACTGTTTTTT. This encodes CASNGHEGEKLFF.

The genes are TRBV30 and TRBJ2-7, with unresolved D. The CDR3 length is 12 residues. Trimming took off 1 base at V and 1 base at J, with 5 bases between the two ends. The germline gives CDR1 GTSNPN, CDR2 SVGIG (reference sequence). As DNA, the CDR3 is TGTGCCTGGAGTGAAGCATCCTACGAGCAGTACTTC. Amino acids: CAWSEASYEQYF.

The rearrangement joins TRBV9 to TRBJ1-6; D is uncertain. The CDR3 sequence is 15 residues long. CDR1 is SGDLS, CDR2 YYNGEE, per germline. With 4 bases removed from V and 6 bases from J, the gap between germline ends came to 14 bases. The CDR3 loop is CASSPDPTPNSPLHF. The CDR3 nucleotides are TGTGCCAGCAGCCCGGACCCCACGCCTAATTCACCCCTCCACTTT.

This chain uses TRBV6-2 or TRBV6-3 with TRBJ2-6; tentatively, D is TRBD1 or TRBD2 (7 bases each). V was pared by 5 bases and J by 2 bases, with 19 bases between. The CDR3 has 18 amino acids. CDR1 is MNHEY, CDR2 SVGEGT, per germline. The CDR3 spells CASSGRGGGATGANVLTF. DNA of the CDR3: TGTGCCAGCAGTGGGCGGGGAGGGGGCGCCACTGGGGCCAACGTCCTGACTTTC.

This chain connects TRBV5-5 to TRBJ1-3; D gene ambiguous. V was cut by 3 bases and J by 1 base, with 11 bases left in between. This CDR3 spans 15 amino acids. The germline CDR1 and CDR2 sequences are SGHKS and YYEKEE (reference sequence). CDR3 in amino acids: CASSSLAGSGNTIYF. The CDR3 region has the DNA TGTGCCAGCAGCTCTCTCGCGGGTTCTGGAAACACCATATATTTT.

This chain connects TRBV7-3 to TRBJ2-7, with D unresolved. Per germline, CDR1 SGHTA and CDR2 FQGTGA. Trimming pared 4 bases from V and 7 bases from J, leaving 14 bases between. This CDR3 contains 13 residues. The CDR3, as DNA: TGTGCCAGCAGCTCGGATCACGGAAGGGAGCAGTACTTC. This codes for CASSSDHGREQYF.

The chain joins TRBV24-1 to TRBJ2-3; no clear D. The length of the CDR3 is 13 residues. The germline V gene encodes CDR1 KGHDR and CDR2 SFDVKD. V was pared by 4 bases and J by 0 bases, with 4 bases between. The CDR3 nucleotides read TGTGCCACCAGTGAGGGAAGCACAGATACGCAGTATTTT. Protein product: CATSEGSTDTQYF.

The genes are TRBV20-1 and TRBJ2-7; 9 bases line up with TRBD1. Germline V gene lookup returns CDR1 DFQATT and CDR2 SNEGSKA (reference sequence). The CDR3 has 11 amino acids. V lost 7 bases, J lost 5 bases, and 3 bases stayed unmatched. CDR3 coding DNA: TGCAGTGGGGACAGGGCCCACGAGCAGTACTTC. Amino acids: CSGDRAHEQYF.

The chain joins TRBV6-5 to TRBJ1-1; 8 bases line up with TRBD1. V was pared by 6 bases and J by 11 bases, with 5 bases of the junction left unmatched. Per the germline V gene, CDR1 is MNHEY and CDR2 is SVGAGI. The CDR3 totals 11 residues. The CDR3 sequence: CASSQGAQAFF. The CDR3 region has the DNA TGTGCCAGCAGCCAGGGGGCGCAGGCTTTCTTT.

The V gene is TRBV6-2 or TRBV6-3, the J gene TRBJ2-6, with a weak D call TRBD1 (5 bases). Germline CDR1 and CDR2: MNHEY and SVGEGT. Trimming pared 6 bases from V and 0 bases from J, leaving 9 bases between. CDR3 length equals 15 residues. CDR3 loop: CASSDRLSGANVLTF. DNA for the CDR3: TGTGCCAGCAGCGACAGACTCTCTGGGGCCAACGTCCTGACTTTC.

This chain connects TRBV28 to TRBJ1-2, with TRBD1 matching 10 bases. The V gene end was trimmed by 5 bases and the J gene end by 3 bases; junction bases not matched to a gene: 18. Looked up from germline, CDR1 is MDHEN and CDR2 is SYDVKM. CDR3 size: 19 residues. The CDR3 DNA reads TGTGCCAGCAGTGGGGGAGATTGGACAGGGGGAGCGATGGACTATGGCTACACCTTC. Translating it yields CASSGGDWTGGAMDYGYTF.

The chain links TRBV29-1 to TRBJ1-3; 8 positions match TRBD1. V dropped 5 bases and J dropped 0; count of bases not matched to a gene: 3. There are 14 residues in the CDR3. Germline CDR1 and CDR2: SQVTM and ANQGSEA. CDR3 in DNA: TGCAGCGTTACAGGGGGGTACTCTGGAAACACCATATATTTT. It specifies CSVTGGYSGNTIYF.

The CDR3 region is CASRKTSGSSYEQYF. Here the CDR3 DNA reads TGTGCCAGCAGGAAGACTAGCGGGAGCTCCTACGAGCAGTACTTC. The rearrangement joins TRBV11-2 to TRBJ2-7; 12 positions match TRBD2. This CDR3 contains 15 residues. Germline V gene sequence: CDR1 SGHAT, CDR2 FQNNGV. Trimming cost V 6 bases and J 0 bases; bases outside gene matches: 3.

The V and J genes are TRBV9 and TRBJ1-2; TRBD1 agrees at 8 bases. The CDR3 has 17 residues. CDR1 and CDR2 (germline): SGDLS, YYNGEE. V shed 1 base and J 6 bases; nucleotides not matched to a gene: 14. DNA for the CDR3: TGTGCCAGCAGCGTACGCTACGGTGGGACAGGCTTCGATGGCTACACCTTC. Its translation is CASSVRYGGTGFDGYTF.

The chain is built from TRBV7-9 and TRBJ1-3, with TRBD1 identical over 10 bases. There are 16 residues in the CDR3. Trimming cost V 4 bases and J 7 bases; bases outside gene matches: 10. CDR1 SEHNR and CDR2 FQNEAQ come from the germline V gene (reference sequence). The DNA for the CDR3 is TGTGCCAGCAGCTCACCGGGACAGGGGATGGGCAACACCATATATTTT. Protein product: CASSSPGQGMGNTIYF. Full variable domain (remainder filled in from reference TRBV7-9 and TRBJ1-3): DTGVSQNPRHKITKRGQNVTFRCDPISEHNRLYWYRQTLGQGPEFLTYFQNEAQLEKSRLLSDRFSAERPKGSFSTLEIQRTEQGDSAMYLCASSSPGQGMGNTIYFGEGSWLTVV.

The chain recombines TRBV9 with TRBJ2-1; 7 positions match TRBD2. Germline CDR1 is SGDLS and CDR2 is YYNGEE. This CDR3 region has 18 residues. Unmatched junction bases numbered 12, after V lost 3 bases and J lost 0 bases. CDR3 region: CASSALPSGTSSYNEQFF. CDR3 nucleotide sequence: TGTGCCAGCAGCGCCCTTCCTAGCGGAACGAGCTCCTACAATGAGCAGTTCTTC.

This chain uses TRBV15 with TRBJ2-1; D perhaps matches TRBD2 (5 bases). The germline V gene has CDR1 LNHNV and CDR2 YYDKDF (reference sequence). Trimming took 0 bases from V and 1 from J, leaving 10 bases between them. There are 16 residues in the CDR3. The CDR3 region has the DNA TGTGCCACCAGCAGAGAGAGGCCGGGGTCCTACAATGAGCAGTTCTTC. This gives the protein CATSRERPGSYNEQFF.

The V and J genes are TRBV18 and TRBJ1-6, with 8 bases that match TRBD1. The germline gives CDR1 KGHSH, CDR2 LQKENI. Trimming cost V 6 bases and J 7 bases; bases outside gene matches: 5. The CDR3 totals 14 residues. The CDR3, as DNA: TGTGCCAGCTCGGCAGGGGGCATAAATTCACCCCTCCACTTT. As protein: CASSAGGINSPLHF.